This T cell receptor (beta chain) derives from a study of blood T cell repertoires in COVID-19 (dated by TCRdb to the early 2020s). For the wider study: Samples from collaborators originated in the United States, Italy and Spain and spanned both the acute and convalescent phases of COVID-19. The prospective study material was composed of cDNA or gDNA derived from T cells, B-cell-depleted T cells, or PBMCs. Subjects who had been exposed to COVID-19, were actively infected with it, or had recovered from it provided the deeply sampled blood TCRbeta repertoires that made up the dataset. A freely available public database, intended as a resource for researchers studying the immune response to SARS-CoV-2, is where the repertoires were released. The samples were drawn from the first 160 participants of the ongoing ImmuneRACE study and from 1,254 subjects provided by 6 global collaborators. A de-identified subject ID, COVID-19 status, age in years and sex were almost always included in the sample metadata. Where available, HLA class I and class II types were taken from metadata supplied by the sample provider and were not determined by assay-based typing.

A word on this clone: This receptor's antigen is unknown. The input lacks base qualities; no much larger clone sits a single base away.

Collaborating institutions collected whole blood in K2EDTA tubes following their own protocols. For TCRbeta analysis, collaborators shipped samples as frozen whole blood, isolated PBMCs, or DNA extracted from either of those sample types. TCRbeta CDR3 regions were amplified from genomic DNA by means of the immunoSEQ Assay, a bias-controlled multiplex PCR. The authors processed their data as follows. Nucleated cell counts per sample were estimated from amplification of reference gene primers within the assay. Sequence reads were collapsed and filtered to measure the absolute abundance of every unique TCRbeta CDR3 rearrangement. Productive Simpson clonality was computed per sample as the square root of Simpson's diversity index over productive rearrangements. The clones in this table, taken by TCRdb from immuneACCESS, are in-frame only. Not every clone is retained; where verified, under half of the shortfall comes from an unresolved V gene, and the cause of the rest is unknown. The V and J calls and the clone size are those of that table, but D and trimming were determined from the DNA. The sample table holds about 190,000 clones, of which roughly 90% were seen once. The ten most abundant clones make up 0.5% to 0.55% of the sample.

The full study reports these points: Clinical and demographic metadata were provided uncurated, with the amount varying by source and participant.

The TCR comes from a man between 50 and 59 years old with acute or convalescent COVID-19. Sample: peripheral blood.

The nucleotide sequence is given as TGTGCCAGCAGCTCCCTCGGACAGGGGGCTGGCTACACCTTC. Its translation reads: CASSSLGQGAGYTF. The V and J segments used are TRBV7-2 and TRBJ1-2, with 11 bases in between that match TRBD1. Relative to germline, V is missing 4 bases and J is missing 7 bases, with 5 bases of the junction outside any gene match. CDR1 and CDR2 (SGHTA, FQGNSA) derive from the germline V gene. The CDR3 runs 14 residues from the cysteine to the phenylalanine. CDR3 DNA only is kept here, 42 bases in frame from base 1.